These 18 T cell receptor beta chains were sequenced from one sample in a study of a mutant IDH1 vaccine in newly diagnosed glioma. Time point reported: week 23, last vaccination. Each dose of the vaccine consisted of 300 ug of mutant IDH1 20-mer peptide, with topical imiquimod. These receptors' targets are unknown. The repertoire was sequenced with immunoSEQ multiplex PCR; TCRdb's copy has only in-frame clones and lacks some. The data contain roughly 60,000 clones, more than 75% of them singletons. The starting material was PBMCs, obtained from a glioma patient whose treatment included an IDH1 peptide vaccine. The receptors derive from a man younger than 40 with glioma.

This chain joins TRBV5-4 and TRBJ2-7; 8 nucleotides align to TRBD1. CDR3 length: 14 residues. Germline V lookup: CDR1 SGHNT, CDR2 YYREEE (reference sequence). Trimming took 2 bases from V and 3 from J; bases not matched to a gene: 4. CDR3 DNA sequence: TGTGCCAGCAGCTTCGGGACAGGTTTCTACGAGCAGTACTTC. This codes for CASSFGTGFYEQYF.

V is TRBV28 and J is TRBJ1-2; D perhaps matches TRBD1 (6 bases). Germline CDR1 MDHEN, CDR2 SYDVKM. CDR3 length equals 14 residues. The V and J ends lost 3 bases and 4 bases respectively, with 12 bases between them. The CDR3 nucleotides are TGTGCCAGCAGTTTCGGGGGGCCTATCTATGGCTACACCTTC. Amino acids: CASSFGGPIYGYTF.

The chain uses TRBV28 and TRBJ1-1, with 7 bases aligning to TRBD1. V shed 2 bases, J shed 5 bases, and the junction held 8 bases outside the gene matches. This CDR3 contains 15 residues. Germline V gene lookup returns CDR1 MDHEN and CDR2 SYDVKM. The CDR3 loop reads CASSLRFRRGTEAFF. In nucleotides, the CDR3 is TGTGCCAGCAGTTTAAGGTTCCGCAGGGGGACTGAAGCTTTCTTT. The complete variable domain, with remaining parts taken from reference TRBV28 and TRBJ1-1, reads DVKVTQSSRYLVKRTGEKVFLECVQDMDHENMFWYRQDPGLGLRLIYFSYDVKMKEKGDIPEGYSVSREKKERFSLILESASTNQTSMYLCASSLRFRRGTEAFFGQGTRLTVV.

This clone was detected only a few times. The chain uses TRBV7-9 and TRBJ1-5; D gene unclear. CDR1 and CDR2 (germline): SEHNR, FQNEAQ (reference sequence). This CDR3 is 14 amino acids long. V was shortened by 5 bases and J by 4 bases, with 12 bases between the two germline ends. This chain's CDR3 is CASSDKQYNQPQHF. The CDR3 DNA reads as TGTGCCAGCAGCGATAAACAGTATAATCAGCCCCAGCATTTT.

This rearrangement joins TRBV18 to TRBJ1-6, with a tentative D call TRBD1 (5 bases). The germline gives CDR1 KGHSH, CDR2 LQKENI. The CDR3 consists of 15 residues. The germline V and J ends were trimmed by 4 bases and 7 bases, with 14 bases remaining between them. Written as DNA, the CDR3 is TGTGCCAGCTCACTCGGAGACAGCGGGAATTCACCCCTCCACTTT. It translates to CASSLGDSGNSPLHF.

This chain connects TRBV18 to TRBJ2-5; a weak D match, TRBD2 (5 bases). CDR3 size: 14 residues. Germline values: CDR1 KGHSH, CDR2 LQKENI. The CDR3 here is CASRMGSGQETQYF. The CDR3 DNA reads as TGTGCATCGAGAATGGGGTCGGGACAAGAGACCCAGTACTTC.

The rearrangement uses TRBV7-9 and TRBJ2-1; 7 bases line up with TRBD2. This CDR3 has 14 amino acids. V lost 7 bases, J lost 4 bases, and 7 bases stayed unmatched. CDR1 and CDR2 from the germline V gene are SEHNR and FQNEAQ (reference sequence). This CDR3 reads CASMQAGWYNEQFF. CDR3 DNA: TGTGCCAGCATGCAAGCGGGGTGGTACAATGAGCAGTTCTTC.

The chain combines TRBV7-6 with TRBJ2-7; 11 nucleotides align to TRBD2. The CDR3 totals 14 residues. V was clipped by 6 bases and J by 3 bases; unmatched bases: 4. The germline V gene encodes CDR1 SGHVS and CDR2 FNYEAQ. CDR3 in DNA: TGTGCCAGCAGTTACGGGACTAGCGGCTACGAGCAGTACTTC. It is translated as CASSYGTSGYEQYF. Drawing the rest from reference TRBV7-6 and TRBJ2-7, the complete variable domain is GAGVSQSPRYKVTKRGQDVALRCDPISGHVSLYWYRQALGQGPEFLTYFNYEAQQDKSGLPNDRFSAERPEGSISTLTIQRTEQRDSAMYRCASSYGTSGYEQYFGPGTRLTVT.

The rearrangement links TRBV19 to TRBJ1-4; 11 bases are a match to TRBD1. Germline V gene lookup returns CDR1 LNHDA and CDR2 SQIVND (reference sequence). CDR3 size: 15 residues. The ends lost 7 bases at V and 8 bases at J; junction bases unmatched: 9. CDR3 residues: CASTPLGQGAEKLFF. The DNA of the CDR3 is TGTGCCAGTACCCCATTAGGACAGGGGGCGGAAAAACTGTTTTTT.

The chain couples TRBV19 to TRBJ1-1; perhaps TRBD1 as D (6 bases). The V and J ends lost 5 bases and 0 bases respectively, with 10 bases between them. This CDR3 has 14 residues. CDR1 LNHDA and CDR2 SQIVND come from the germline V gene (reference sequence). Here the CDR3 reads CASSRGQLNTEAFF. The CDR3 DNA reads TGTGCCAGTAGTCGTGGACAGCTGAACACTGAAGCTTTCTTT.

V gene TRBV11-1 combines with J gene TRBJ2-2; unclear D gene. Germline loops: CDR1 SGHAT, CDR2 FQDESV (reference sequence). Trimming stripped 3 bases from V and 2 bases from J, with 7 bases between. This CDR3 contains 14 residues. The CDR3: CASSFGFNTGELFF. The DNA for the CDR3 is TGTGCCAGCAGCTTTGGGTTTAACACCGGGGAGCTGTTTTTT.

The gene calls are TRBV10-3 and TRBJ1-1, with 8 bases lining up with TRBD1. V shed 2 bases and J 0 bases; nucleotides not matched to a gene: 2. Germline V gives CDR1 ENHRY, CDR2 SYGVKD. The CDR3 covers 15 residues. The CDR3 nucleotides read TGTGCCATCAGTGAGCCGACAGGGGTGAACACTGAAGCTTTCTTT. Translating gives CAISEPTGVNTEAFF.

This chain uses TRBV2 with TRBJ2-1; 8 nucleotides align to TRBD1. Germline V gene sequence: CDR1 SNHLY, CDR2 FYNNEI. The CDR3 is 14 amino acids. The J segment lost 1 base and the V segment lost 6 bases, leaving 2 bases of the junction unmatched. The CDR3 DNA sequence: TGTGCCAGCAGAGGACAGGGATCCTACAATGAGCAGTTCTTC. Translation: CASRGQGSYNEQFF.

V and J are TRBV5-4 and TRBJ2-1; D could derive from TRBD1 or TRBD2 (5 bases each). In germline, CDR1 is SGHNT, CDR2 YYREEE (reference sequence). This CDR3 is built from 15 residues. V was pared by 6 bases and J by 2 bases, with 15 bases between. CDR3 DNA sequence: TGTGCCAGCATCCGCCGGTGGGGGACCTACAATGAGCAGTTCTTC. Protein sequence: CASIRRWGTYNEQFF. The full variable domain, rest sourced from reference TRBV5-4 and TRBJ2-1, is ETGVTQSPTHLIKTRGQQVTLRCSSQSGHNTVSWYQQALGQGPQFIFQYYREEENGRGNFPPRFSGLQFPNYSSELNVNALELDDSALYLCASIRRWGTYNEQFFGPGTRLTVL.

The CDR3 coding sequence is TGCGCCAGCAGCCAAGTTGGGGCGGGGGGCGAGCAGTACTTC. Protein sequence: CASSQVGAGGEQYF. The gene calls are TRBV4-1 and TRBJ2-7; 8 bases align to TRBD2. The V gene end was trimmed by 1 base and the J gene end by 6 bases; junction bases not matched to a gene: 5. This CDR3 has 14 amino acids. CDR1 is MGHRA, CDR2 YSYEKL, per germline.

The rearrangement links TRBV5-1 to TRBJ2-7, with TRBD1 identical over 11 bases. CDR1 and CDR2 (germline): SGHRS, YFSETQ. The CDR3 is 15 amino acids. V lost 4 bases and J lost 3; bases outside the gene matches: 6. CDR3 bases: TGCGCCAGCAGCAAATCCGGGACAGGGGGCTACGAGCAGTACTTC. This encodes CASSKSGTGGYEQYF.

This chain uses TRBV5-8 with TRBJ2-7; D perhaps matches TRBD1 (6 bases). Trimming removed 4 bases at V and 0 bases at J, with 11 bases between. Looked up from germline, CDR1 is SGHTS and CDR2 is YDEGEE. This CDR3 has 14 amino acids. The CDR3 nucleotides read TGTGCCAGCAGCGTGTCGGGACACTCCTACGAGCAGTACTTC. It translates to CASSVSGHSYEQYF.

V and J are TRBV27 and TRBJ2-5; D tentatively reads TRBD1 or TRBD2 (7 bases each). The J call is uncertain, as TRBJ2-7 better fits the DNA end. The CDR3 extends over 14 amino acids. Germline CDR1 MNHEY, CDR2 SMNVEV (reference sequence). In nucleotides, the CDR3 is TGTGCCAGCAGTTTATTGGGCAGGGGGGGCGAGCAGTACTTC. Encoded protein: CASSLLGRGGEQYF.